These 16 T cell receptor beta chains came from one sample sequenced in a study of blood T cell repertoires in COVID-19. Produced via immunoSEQ multiplex PCR; TCRdb's table is partial and in-frame only. The data hold 200,000 to 250,000 clones, with around 81% observed a single time. Sample: peripheral blood. The source is a woman in her fifties or sixties with acute or convalescent COVID-19.

This chain uses TRBV18 with TRBJ1-4, with 7 nucleotides matching TRBD1. CDR3 size: 14 residues. J gave up 8 bases and V 8 bases, and 11 bases lay outside the gene matches. In germline, CDR1 is KGHSH, CDR2 LQKENI. The CDR3 loop reads CASTDDRVGEKLFF. DNA for the CDR3: TGTGCCAGCACGGACGACAGGGTCGGCGAAAAACTGTTTTTT.

This clone came up once. V gene TRBV28 combines with J gene TRBJ2-5; 11 bases fit TRBD1. This CDR3 comprises 19 residues. V dropped 2 bases and J dropped 6; count of bases not matched to a gene: 17. Looked up from germline, CDR1 is MDHEN and CDR2 is SYDVKM. The CDR3 here is CASSLASRTGGAVRKTQYF. CDR3 DNA: TGTGCCAGCAGTTTAGCATCAAGGACAGGGGGCGCCGTTAGGAAGACCCAGTACTTC.

The V call is TRBV29-1, the J call TRBJ1-2; the D gene is possibly TRBD1 (5 bases). From germline, CDR1 is SQVTM and CDR2 ANQGSEA. There are 13 residues in the CDR3. The ends were cut back, 1 base at V and 7 bases at J, with 13 bases in the middle. In DNA form, the CDR3 reads TGCAGCGTTGAAGCAGGGTTCCGGTTTGGCTACACCTTC. It yields the protein CSVEAGFRFGYTF.

This rearrangement joins TRBV7-2 to TRBJ1-5, with D unresolved. The CDR3 covers 14 residues. Deletions cut 4 bases from V and 5 bases from J, with 12 bases between. Germline V gene data show CDR1 as SGHTA and CDR2 as FQGNSA. CDR3 amino acids: CASSSESVHQPQHF. The CDR3 DNA reads TGTGCCAGCAGCTCCGAATCAGTTCATCAGCCCCAGCATTTT.

The count of this clone is one. This chain uses TRBV2 with TRBJ1-2; 8 bases match TRBD1. The germline CDR1 and CDR2 sequences are SNHLY and FYNNEI. This CDR3 has 15 residues. V shed 2 bases, J shed 5 bases, and the junction held 7 bases outside the gene matches. The CDR3 spells CASSEMAGGPYGYTF. In nucleotides, the CDR3 is TGTGCCAGCAGTGAAATGGCAGGGGGCCCGTATGGCTACACCTTC. Looking up the rest from reference TRBV2 and TRBJ1-2 gives the full variable domain: EPEVTQTPSHQVTQMGQEVILRCVPISNHLYFYWYRQILGQKVEFLVSFYNNEISEKSEIFDDQFSVERPDGSNFTLKIRSTKLEDSAMYFCASSEMAGGPYGYTFGSGTRLTVV.

This rearrangement joins TRBV25-1 to TRBJ1-5; D possibly corresponds to TRBD1 (5 bases). The germline gives CDR1 MGHDK, CDR2 SYGVNS. V lost 7 bases and J 3 bases, leaving 19 bases between the germline ends. The CDR3 length is 16 residues. The CDR3 loop is CASIPEGAGFNQPQHF. In DNA form, the CDR3 reads TGTGCCAGCATTCCCGAAGGAGCAGGGTTCAATCAGCCCCAGCATTTT.

The chain has TRBV2 and TRBJ2-7; 13 positions agree with TRBD2. Trimming at V came to 6 bases and at J to 2 bases, leaving 4 bases not matched to a gene. Germline V gene lookup returns CDR1 SNHLY and CDR2 FYNNEI. The CDR3 is 15 residues long. The CDR3: CASSPLAGGPYEQYF. In nucleotides, the CDR3 is TGTGCCAGCAGCCCACTAGCGGGGGGGCCCTACGAGCAGTACTTC. Full variable domain (outside the CDR3, taken from reference TRBV2 and TRBJ2-7): EPEVTQTPSHQVTQMGQEVILRCVPISNHLYFYWYRQILGQKVEFLVSFYNNEISEKSEIFDDQFSVERPDGSNFTLKIRSTKLEDSAMYFCASSPLAGGPYEQYFGPGTRLTVT.

J is TRBJ1-1 and V is TRBV12-3 or TRBV12-4, with D possibly matching TRBD1 (6 bases). This CDR3 is 13 amino acids long. V gave up 7 bases and J gave up 2 bases, with 11 bases separating them. The CDR3 sequence: CASTNRVNTEAFF. CDR3 bases: TGTGCCAGCACCAACAGGGTTAACACTGAAGCTTTCTTT.

The gene calls are TRBV19 and TRBJ1-2, with D unresolved. V was pared by 7 bases and J by 2 bases, with 11 bases between. The CDR3 has 13 residues. Looked up from germline, CDR1 is LNHDA and CDR2 is SQIVND (reference sequence). The DNA of the CDR3 is TGTGCCAGTACAGGTCCGGAAAACTATGGCTACACCTTC. It is translated as CASTGPENYGYTF.

The V call is TRBV14, the J call TRBJ2-7; D is perhaps TRBD1 (6 bases). V was clipped by 1 base and J by 2 bases, with 12 bases between them. The CDR3 covers 15 residues. Germline loops: CDR1 SGHDN, CDR2 FVKESK. The DNA for the CDR3 is TGTGCCAGCAGCCAAGTAACAGGGACCCCCTACGAGCAGTACTTC. Residues: CASSQVTGTPYEQYF.

The table lists this clone with a count of one. The V call is TRBV18, the J call TRBJ1-4; D is unresolved. Germline V gene data show CDR1 as KGHSH and CDR2 as LQKENI. V lost 2 bases and J lost 0, with 10 bases in between. The CDR3 loop spans 16 amino acids. The CDR3 region is CASSPVAVATNEKLFF. The CDR3 bases are TGTGCCAGCTCACCAGTTGCAGTTGCAACTAATGAAAAACTGTTTTTT.

The rearrangement joins TRBV5-1 to TRBJ2-3, with TRBD1 as a possible D gene (6 bases). Germline CDR1 reads SGHRS; CDR2 reads YFSETQ. The CDR3 is 14 amino acids. Trimming shortened V by 0 bases and J by 4 bases, and 9 bases separated the two germline ends. CDR3 nucleotides: TGCGCCAGCAGCTTGGCCCCAGGGGCAGATACGCAGTATTTT. This codes for CASSLAPGADTQYF.

V gene TRBV5-4 combines with J gene TRBJ2-2; a possible D gene is TRBD1 (8 bases). CDR3 length: 15 amino acids. The V end was cut by 4 bases, the J end by 5 bases, with 15 bases between. Germline CDR1 reads SGHNT; CDR2 reads YYREEE (reference sequence). The CDR3 sequence is CASSTQGGETGELFF. CDR3 nucleotide sequence: TGTGCCAGCAGCACACAGGGGGGGGAGACCGGGGAGCTGTTTTTT.

This clone was observed a handful of times. The chain links TRBV7-2 to TRBJ2-3, with D tentatively TRBD2 (6 bases). Deletions cut 1 base from V and 3 bases from J, with 17 bases between. The CDR3 consists of 17 residues. Germline assignment: CDR1 SGHTA and CDR2 FQGNSA. The CDR3 sequence is CASSLDSAWRETDTQYF. The CDR3 bases are TGTGCCAGCAGCTTAGACTCCGCCTGGCGGGAAACAGATACGCAGTATTTT.

The rearrangement uses TRBV19 and TRBJ1-5; D remains unclear. V lost 8 bases, J lost 9 bases, and 23 bases lay in between. Germline lookup yields CDR1 LNHDA and CDR2 SQIVND (reference sequence). The CDR3 has 15 residues. CDR3 coding DNA: TGTGCCAGTTCGACCGGCGGCAACCTCGGCTCGCCCCAGCATTTT. It yields the protein CASSTGGNLGSPQHF.

The rearrangement uses TRBV7-8 and TRBJ2-7; D remains ambiguous. The CDR3 has 16 amino acids. V lost 1 base and J lost 3, with 16 bases in between. In germline, CDR1 is SGHVS, CDR2 FQNEAQ. CDR3 sequence: CASSLVAVDFFYEQYF. The CDR3 coding sequence is TGTGCCAGCAGCTTAGTTGCGGTCGACTTTTTCTACGAGCAGTACTTC.